The 2 T cell receptor beta chains below were found in one sample sequenced in a study of cytomegalovirus exposure and HLA in healthy donors (dated by TCRdb to the late 2010s). To prepare the library, the immunoSEQ multiplex PCR assay was applied. As stored in TCRdb, this immuneACCESS dataset retains in-frame rearrangements with V and J assigned. A fraction of the clones does not appear; measured against another copy, unresolved V genes explain less than half of the discrepancy, and the remainder lacks a known reason. The sample contains around 80,000 clones, about 95% of them found a single time. Of the sample, 0.69% is held by the ten largest clones. Sequenced sample: PBMCs. These receptors originate from a woman aged 18-30 years in good health and CMV-seronegative.

The V and J genes are TRBV10-3 and TRBJ2-7, with TRBD1 matching 9 bases. Trimming removed 10 bases from V and 3 bases from J; junction bases left unmatched: 7. The CDR3 spans 13 residues. The germline V gene has CDR1 ENHRY and CDR2 SYGVKD. The CDR3: CATIRTGDYEQYF. The CDR3 DNA follows: TGTGCCACTATTCGGACAGGGGACTACGAGCAGTACTTC.

The V and J genes are TRBV7-7 and TRBJ2-5, with 8 bases that match TRBD2. From germline, CDR1 is SSHAT and CDR2 FNYEAQ (reference sequence). CDR3 length equals 16 residues. Losses at the gene ends were 5 bases for V and 5 bases for J; bases not matched to a gene: 13. The CDR3 is CASSPNSGGRSETQYF. CDR3 coding DNA: TGTGCCAGCAGCCCAAACTCGGGGGGGAGGTCGGAGACCCAGTACTTC. Looking up the rest from reference TRBV7-7 and TRBJ2-5 gives the full variable domain: GAGVSQSPRYKVTKRGQDVTLRCDPISSHATLYWYQQALGQGPEFLTYFNYEAQPDKSGLPSDRFSAERPEGSISTLTIQRTEQRDSAMYRCASSPNSGGRSETQYFGPGTRLLVL.